This T cell receptor beta chain comes out of a study of blood T cell repertoires in COVID-19. Study background: From the United States, Italy and Spain came samples of acute and convalescent COVID-19. Sources were T cells, B-cell-depleted T cells, or PBMCs; the material itself was cDNA or gDNA.

Sequencing used immunoSEQ multiplex PCR; TCRdb keeps in-frame clones, though not all of them. The sample includes 100,000 to 130,000 clones, roughly 80% seen only once; the top ten take around 4.2%. Trimming removed 11 bases from V and 3 bases from J, with 13 bases in between. The CDR3 contains 12 residues. Germline V CDR1 and CDR2: LNHDA, SQIVND (reference sequence). The specimen was peripheral blood. This sequence originates from a human donor in a cohort sampled during active COVID-19. V is TRBV19 and J is TRBJ1-1; D possibly corresponds to TRBD1 (6 bases). CDR3 region: CAASGQYTEAFF. The CDR3 DNA follows: TGTGCCGCCTCCGGACAGTACACTGAAGCTTTCTTT.